The source of this T cell receptor (beta chain) is a study of blood T cell repertoires in COVID-19. Across the whole study: PBMCs, B-cell-depleted T cells, or T cells provided the cDNA or gDNA that made up the material.

Germline V CDR1 and CDR2: SGHDT, YYEEEE. The CDR3 runs to 18 residues. Trimming removed 0 bases at V and 3 bases at J, with 19 bases between. Per the original data handling: Nucleated cell counts were estimated from reference gene primer amplification. The method was immunoSEQ multiplex PCR; TCRdb's version includes in-frame clones alone and lacks a portion of them. V and J calls and clone size are copied from that table; D and trimming were computed from the DNA. The repertoire holds around 60,000 clones, about 81% seen once, with 14% to 15% in the top ten. This clonotype was obtained from an elderly man with acute or convalescent COVID-19. Sequenced input: peripheral blood. The chain is built from TRBV5-6 and TRBJ1-5; possible D gene TRBD1, 6 bases. In nucleotides, the CDR3 is TGTGCCAGCAGCTTGGGACAGGCAGAGAGGGATGACAATCAGCCCCAGCATTTT. Translated: CASSLGQAERDDNQPQHF. Together with reference TRBV5-6 and TRBJ1-5, the CDR3 gives the full variable domain: DAGVTQSPTHLIKTRGQQVTLRCSPKSGHDTVSWYQQALGQGPQFIFQYYEEEERQRGNFPDRFSGHQFPNYSSELNVNALLLGDSALYLCASSLGQAERDDNQPQHFGDGTRLSIL.